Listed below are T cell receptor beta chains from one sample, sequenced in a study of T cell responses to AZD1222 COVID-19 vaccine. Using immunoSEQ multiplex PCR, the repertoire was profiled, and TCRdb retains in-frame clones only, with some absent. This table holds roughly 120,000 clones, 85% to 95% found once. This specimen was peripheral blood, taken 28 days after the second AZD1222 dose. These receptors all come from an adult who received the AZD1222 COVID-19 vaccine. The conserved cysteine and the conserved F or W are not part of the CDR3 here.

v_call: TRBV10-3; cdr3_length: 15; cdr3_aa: AIRAGTGVSYNSPLH
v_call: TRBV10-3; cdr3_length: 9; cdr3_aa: AISLGDTQY
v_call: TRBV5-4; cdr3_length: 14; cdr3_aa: ASSSTGPTGDSPLH
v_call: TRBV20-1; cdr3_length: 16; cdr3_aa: SASPQPGLAGGHNEQF
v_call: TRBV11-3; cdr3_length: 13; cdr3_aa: ASSHRQGSGNTIY
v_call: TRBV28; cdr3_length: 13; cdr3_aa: ASSLMGGRQFEAF
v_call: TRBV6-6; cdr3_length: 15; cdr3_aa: ASSPAYDLYSYNEQF
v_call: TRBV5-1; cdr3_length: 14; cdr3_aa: ASSRLQGASGNTIY
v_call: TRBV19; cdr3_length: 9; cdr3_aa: ASTGNYGYT
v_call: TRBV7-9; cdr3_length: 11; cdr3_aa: ASSQEGSYEQY
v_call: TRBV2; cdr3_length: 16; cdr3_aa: ASCGGGLGGVGYYEQY
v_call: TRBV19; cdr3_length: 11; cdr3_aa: ASNDRAWDTQY
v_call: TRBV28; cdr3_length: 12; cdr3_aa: ASSPGSPNYGYT
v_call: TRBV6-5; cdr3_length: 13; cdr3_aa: ASTPSGGARNEQF
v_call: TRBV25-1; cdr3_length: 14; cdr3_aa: ASSDYRASSYNEQF
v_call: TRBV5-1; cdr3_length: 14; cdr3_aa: ASSLGHLGSSYEQY
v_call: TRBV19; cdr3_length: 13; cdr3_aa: ASSIVRSIHTEAF
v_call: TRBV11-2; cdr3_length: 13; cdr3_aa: ASSLDRGLGEKLF
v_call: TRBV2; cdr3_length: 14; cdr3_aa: ASSATTGVLGDEQF
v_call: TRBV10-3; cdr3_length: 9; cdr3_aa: AISGEETQY
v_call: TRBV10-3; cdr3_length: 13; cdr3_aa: AISGAGDQGQPQH
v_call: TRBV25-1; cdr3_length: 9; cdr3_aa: ASSRNYGYT
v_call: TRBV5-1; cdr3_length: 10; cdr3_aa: ASSLAGDTQY
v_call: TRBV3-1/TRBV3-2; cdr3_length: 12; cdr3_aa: ASSPGVQIYEQY
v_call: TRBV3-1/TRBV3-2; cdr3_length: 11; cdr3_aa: ASSRTENTEAF
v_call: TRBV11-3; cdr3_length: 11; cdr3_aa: ASSLDGNQPQH
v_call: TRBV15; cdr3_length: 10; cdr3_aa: ATSPRETEAF
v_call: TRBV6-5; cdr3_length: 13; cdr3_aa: ASSTQSGVNSPLH
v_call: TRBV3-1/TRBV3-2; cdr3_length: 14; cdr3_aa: ASSQTASQDLNGYT
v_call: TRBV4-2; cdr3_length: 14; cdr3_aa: ASSPTLAGGQETQY
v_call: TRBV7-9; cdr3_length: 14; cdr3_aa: ASSPTSAIAKNIQY
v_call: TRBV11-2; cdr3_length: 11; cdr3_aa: ASSFHQQETQY
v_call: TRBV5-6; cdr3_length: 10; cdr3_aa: ASSFGDQPQH
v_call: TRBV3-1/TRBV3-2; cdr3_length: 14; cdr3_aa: ASSQDFEGAGYGYT
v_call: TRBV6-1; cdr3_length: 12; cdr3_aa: ASSEYRSPYEQY
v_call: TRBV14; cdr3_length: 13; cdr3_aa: ASSQGSRSHEKLF
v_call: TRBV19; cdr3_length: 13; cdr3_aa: ASRGLAGYADTQY
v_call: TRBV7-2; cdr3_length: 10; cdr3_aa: ASTQSGYGYT
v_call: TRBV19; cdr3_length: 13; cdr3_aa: ATEASGSSYNEQF
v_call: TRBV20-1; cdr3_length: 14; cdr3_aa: SASSPRGSSGNTIY
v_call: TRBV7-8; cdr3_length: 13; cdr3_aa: ASSLEGLAVETQY
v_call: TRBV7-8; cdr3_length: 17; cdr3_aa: ASSLQPGLGRGNTGELF
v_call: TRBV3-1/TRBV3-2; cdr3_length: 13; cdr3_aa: ASSQERGSSYEQY
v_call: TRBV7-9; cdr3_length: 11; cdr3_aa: ASINPAPYGYT
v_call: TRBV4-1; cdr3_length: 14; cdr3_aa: ASNPSGQGTYNEQF
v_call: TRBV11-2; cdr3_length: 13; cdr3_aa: ASSPLGTGLPEAF
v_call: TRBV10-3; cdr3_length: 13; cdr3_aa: AISQSGGANNEQF
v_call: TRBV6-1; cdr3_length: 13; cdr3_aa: ASSELTSWAYEQY
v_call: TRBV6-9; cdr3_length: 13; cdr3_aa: ASSPLTGKRSPLH
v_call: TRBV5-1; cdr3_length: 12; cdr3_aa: ASSGGLAGETQY
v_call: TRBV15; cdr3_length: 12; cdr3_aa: ATSRDLENSPLH
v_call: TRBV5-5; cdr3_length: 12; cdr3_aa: ASSFTGTNTEAF
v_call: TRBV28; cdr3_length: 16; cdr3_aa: ASSSTSSPRDSTDTQY
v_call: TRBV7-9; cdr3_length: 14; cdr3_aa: ASSLNRHRGENIQY